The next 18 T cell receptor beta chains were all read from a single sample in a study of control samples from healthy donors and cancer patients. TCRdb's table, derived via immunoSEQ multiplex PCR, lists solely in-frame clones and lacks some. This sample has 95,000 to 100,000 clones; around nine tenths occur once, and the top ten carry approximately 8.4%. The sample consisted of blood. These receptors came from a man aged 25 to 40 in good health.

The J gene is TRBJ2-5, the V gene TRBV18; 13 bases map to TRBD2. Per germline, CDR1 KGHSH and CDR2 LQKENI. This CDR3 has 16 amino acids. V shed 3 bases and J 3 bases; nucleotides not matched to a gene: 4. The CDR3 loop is CASSPTGTSGKETQYF. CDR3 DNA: TGTGCCAGCTCACCTACTGGGACTAGCGGGAAAGAGACCCAGTACTTC.

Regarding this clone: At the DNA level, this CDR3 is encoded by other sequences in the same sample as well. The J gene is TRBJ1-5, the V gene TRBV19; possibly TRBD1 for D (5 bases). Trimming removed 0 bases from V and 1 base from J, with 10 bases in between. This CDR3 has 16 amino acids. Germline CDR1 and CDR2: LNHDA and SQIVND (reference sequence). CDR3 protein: CASSIERGRSNQPQHF. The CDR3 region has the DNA TGTGCCAGTAGTATAGAAAGGGGCAGAAGCAATCAGCCCCAGCATTTT.

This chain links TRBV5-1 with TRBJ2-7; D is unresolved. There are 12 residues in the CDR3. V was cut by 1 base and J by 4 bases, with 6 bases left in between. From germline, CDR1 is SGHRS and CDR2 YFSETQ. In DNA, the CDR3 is TGCGCCAGCAGCTTGTTGGGGTACGAGCAGTACTTC. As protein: CASSLLGYEQYF.

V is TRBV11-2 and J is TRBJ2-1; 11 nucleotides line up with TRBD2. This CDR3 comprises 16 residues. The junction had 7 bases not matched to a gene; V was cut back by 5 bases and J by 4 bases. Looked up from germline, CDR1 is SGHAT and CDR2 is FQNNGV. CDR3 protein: CASSPERLAGYNEQFF. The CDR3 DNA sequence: TGTGCCAGCAGCCCCGAGAGACTAGCGGGGTACAATGAGCAGTTCTTC. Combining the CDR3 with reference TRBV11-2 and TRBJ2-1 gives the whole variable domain EAGVAQSPRYKIIEKRQSVAFWCNPISGHATLYWYQQILGQGPKLLIQFQNNGVVDDSQLPKDRFSAERLKGVDSTLKIQPAKLEDSAVYLCASSPERLAGYNEQFFGPGTRLTVL.

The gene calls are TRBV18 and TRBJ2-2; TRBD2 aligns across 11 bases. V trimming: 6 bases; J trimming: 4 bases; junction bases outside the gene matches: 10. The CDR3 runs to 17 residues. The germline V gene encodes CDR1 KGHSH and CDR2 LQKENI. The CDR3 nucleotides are TGTGCCAGCTCGCCAGATACTAGCGGGAGTAGCACCGGGGAGCTGTTTTTT. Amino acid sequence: CASSPDTSGSSTGELFF.

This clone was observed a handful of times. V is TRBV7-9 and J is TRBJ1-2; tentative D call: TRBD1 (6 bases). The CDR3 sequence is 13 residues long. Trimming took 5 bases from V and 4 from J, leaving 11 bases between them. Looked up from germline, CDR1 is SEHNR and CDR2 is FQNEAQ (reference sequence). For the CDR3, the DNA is TGTGCCAGCAGCGACACAGGGACCTATGGCTACACCTTC. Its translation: CASSDTGTYGYTF.

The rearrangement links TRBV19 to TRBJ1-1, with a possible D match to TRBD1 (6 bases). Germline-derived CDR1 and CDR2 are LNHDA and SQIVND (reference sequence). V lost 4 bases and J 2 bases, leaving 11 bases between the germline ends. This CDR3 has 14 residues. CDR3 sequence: CASSRGALNTEAFF. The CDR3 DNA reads TGTGCCAGTAGTAGGGGGGCTTTAAACACTGAAGCTTTCTTT.

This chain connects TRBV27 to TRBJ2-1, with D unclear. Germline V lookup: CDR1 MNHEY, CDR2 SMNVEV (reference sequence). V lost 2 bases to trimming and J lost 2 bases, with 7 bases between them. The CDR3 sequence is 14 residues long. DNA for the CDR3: TGTGCCAGCAGTTTACTAAGGACCTACAATGAGCAGTTCTTC. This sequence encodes CASSLLRTYNEQFF.

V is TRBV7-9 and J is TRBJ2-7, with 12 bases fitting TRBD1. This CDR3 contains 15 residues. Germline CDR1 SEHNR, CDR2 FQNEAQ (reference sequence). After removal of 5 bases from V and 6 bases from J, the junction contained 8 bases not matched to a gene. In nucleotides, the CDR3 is TGTGCCAGCAGCGAGCGGGACAGGGGGCAAGGCGAGCAGTACTTC. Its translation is CASSERDRGQGEQYF.

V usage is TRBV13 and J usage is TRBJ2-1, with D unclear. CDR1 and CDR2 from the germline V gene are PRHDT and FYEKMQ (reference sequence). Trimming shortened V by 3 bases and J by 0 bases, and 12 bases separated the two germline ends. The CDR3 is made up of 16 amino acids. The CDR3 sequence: CASSFSPGDSYNEQFF. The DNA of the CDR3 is TGTGCCAGCAGCTTTAGTCCCGGAGACTCCTACAATGAGCAGTTCTTC. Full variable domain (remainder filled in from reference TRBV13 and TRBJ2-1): AAGVIQSPRHLIKEKRETATLKCYPIPRHDTVYWYQQGPGQDPQFLISFYEKMQSDKGSIPDRFSAQQFSDYHSELNMSSLELGDSALYFCASSFSPGDSYNEQFFGPGTRLTVL.

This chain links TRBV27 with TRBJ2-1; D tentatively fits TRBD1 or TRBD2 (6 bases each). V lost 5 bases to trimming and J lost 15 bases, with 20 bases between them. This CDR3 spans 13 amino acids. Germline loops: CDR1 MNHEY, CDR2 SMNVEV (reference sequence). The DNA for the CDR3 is TGTGCCAGCAGTCAAAACCTTCGGGGGCGGGGGTTCTTC. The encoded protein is CASSQNLRGRGFF.

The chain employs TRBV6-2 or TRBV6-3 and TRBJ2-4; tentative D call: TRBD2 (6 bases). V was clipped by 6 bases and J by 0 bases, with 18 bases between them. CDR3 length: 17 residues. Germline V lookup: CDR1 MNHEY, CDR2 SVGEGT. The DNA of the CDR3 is TGTGCCAGCAGCCCATCGACTAGGGCACTAGCCAAAAACATTCAGTACTTC. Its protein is CASSPSTRALAKNIQYF.

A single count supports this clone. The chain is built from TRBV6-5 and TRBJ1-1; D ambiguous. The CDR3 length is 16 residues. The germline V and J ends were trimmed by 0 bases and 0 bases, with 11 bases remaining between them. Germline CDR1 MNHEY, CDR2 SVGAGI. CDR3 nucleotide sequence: TGTGCCAGCAGTTACTCGAATCTCAACATGAACACTGAAGCTTTCTTT. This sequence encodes CASSYSNLNMNTEAFF.

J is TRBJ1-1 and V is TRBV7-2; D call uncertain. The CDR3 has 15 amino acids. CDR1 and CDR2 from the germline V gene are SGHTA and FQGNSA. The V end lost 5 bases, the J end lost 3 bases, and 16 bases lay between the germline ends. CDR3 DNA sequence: TGTGCCAGCAGCCCTCCGTTGGGGATGCACACTGAAGCTTTCTTT. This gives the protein CASSPPLGMHTEAFF.

CDR3 protein: CASSFRGGGTEAFF. CDR3 in DNA: TGTGCCAGCAGTTTTAGGGGTGGAGGGACTGAAGCTTTCTTT. The chain has TRBV7-2 and TRBJ1-1, with D possibly TRBD1 on 5 matching bases. This CDR3 region has 14 residues. Per germline, CDR1 SGHTA and CDR2 FQGNSA. V was trimmed by 6 bases and J by 5 bases, leaving 16 bases between them.

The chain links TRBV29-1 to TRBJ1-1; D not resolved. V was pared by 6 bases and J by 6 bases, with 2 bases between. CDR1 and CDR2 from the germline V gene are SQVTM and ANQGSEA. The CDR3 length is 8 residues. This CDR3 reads CSVPEAFF. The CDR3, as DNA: TGCAGCGTCCCTGAAGCTTTCTTT.

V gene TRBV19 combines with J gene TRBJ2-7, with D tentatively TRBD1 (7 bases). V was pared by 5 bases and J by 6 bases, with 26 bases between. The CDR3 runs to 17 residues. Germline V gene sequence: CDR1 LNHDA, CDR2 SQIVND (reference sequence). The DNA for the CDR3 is TGTGCCAGTAGTCGTCAGGGGGGCTCTACGGGGACGGGCGAGCAGTACTTC. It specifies CASSRQGGSTGTGEQYF.

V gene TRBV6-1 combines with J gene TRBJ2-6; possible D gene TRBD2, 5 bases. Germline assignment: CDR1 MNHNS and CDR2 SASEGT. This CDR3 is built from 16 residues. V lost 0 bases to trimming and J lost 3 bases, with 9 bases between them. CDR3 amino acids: CASSEAHGIGANVLTF. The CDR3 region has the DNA TGTGCCAGCAGTGAAGCGCACGGGATTGGGGCCAACGTCCTGACTTTC.